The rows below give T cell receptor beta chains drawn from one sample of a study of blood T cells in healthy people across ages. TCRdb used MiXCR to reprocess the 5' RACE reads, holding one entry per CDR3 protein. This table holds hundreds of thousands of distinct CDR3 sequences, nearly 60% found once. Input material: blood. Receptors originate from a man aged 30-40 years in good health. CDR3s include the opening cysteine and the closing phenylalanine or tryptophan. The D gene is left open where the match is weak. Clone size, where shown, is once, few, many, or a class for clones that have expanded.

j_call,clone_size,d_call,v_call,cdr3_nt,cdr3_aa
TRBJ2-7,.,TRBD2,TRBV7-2,TGTGCCAGCAGCTTAGCGACGGGGGGCGAGCAGTACTTC,CASSLATGGEQYF
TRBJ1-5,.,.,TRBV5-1,TGCGCCAGCAGCTTGGACCCCAGGGGCTCCCAATATGATAGCAATCAGCCCCAGCATTTT,CASSLDPRGSQYDSNQPQHF
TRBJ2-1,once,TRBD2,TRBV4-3,TGCGCCAGCAGCCAACGACGACGACTAGCGGAGGGGAATGAGCAGTTCTTC,CASSQRRRLAEGNEQFF
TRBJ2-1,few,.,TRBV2,TGTGCCAGCAGTGCCCAGGAAGGGAGTGAGCAGTTCTTC,CASSAQEGSEQFF
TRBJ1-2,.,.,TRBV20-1,TGCAGTGCAGTGGCAGGGGAAGGCTATGGCTACACCTTC,CSAVAGEGYGYTF
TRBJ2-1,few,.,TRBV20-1,TGCAGTGCAGCACCTGGGGGCAATGAGCAGTTCTTC,CSAAPGGNEQFF
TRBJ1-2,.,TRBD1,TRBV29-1,TGCAGCGTTACAGGGGGTATTAACTATGGCTACACCTTC,CSVTGGINYGYTF
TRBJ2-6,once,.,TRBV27,TGTGCCAGCAGTCCCCACCGACAGAAATCTGGGGCCAACGTCCTGACTTTC,CASSPHRQKSGANVLTF
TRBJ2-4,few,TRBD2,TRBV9,TGTGCCAGCAACCCAGCGGGATTGGGGGTTGACATTCAGTACTTC,CASNPAGLGVDIQYF
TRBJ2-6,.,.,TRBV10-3,TGTGCCATCAGTGGGGACAAGGGGTTCTCGGGGGCCAACGTCCTGACTTTC,CAISGDKGFSGANVLTF
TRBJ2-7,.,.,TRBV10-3,TGTGCCATCAGTGTTGGGGCTAGAGCTTCCAATGAGCAGTACTTC,CAISVGARASNEQYF
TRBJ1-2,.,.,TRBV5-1,TGCGCCAGCAGGGATACGAATGGCTACACCTTC,CASRDTNGYTF
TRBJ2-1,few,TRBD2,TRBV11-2,TGTGCCAGCAGCTTAGGGCAGGGACTAGCGGGGGACAATGAGCAGTTCTTC,CASSLGQGLAGDNEQFF
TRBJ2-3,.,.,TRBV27,TGTGCCAGCAGTTTAGATCGGGACACAGATACGCAGTATTTT,CASSLDRDTDTQYF